This entry concerns a single T cell receptor (beta chain). Germline CDR1 is SGHRS and CDR2 is YFSETQ. The CDR3 is 16 residues long. V dropped 1 base and J dropped 0 bases, with 11 bases sitting between them. Sequencing used immunoSEQ multiplex PCR; TCRdb keeps in-frame clones, though not all of them. This sample yields roughly 710,000 clones, of which 70% to 90% are seen a single time; 0.0095% to 0.013% belongs to the top ten. This sample was included in a study of shared T cell receptors in the human thymus. A further study also used this sample, focusing on human thymus T cells. This second study says: Corrective cardiac surgery supplied the resected thymus tissue. Thymic and blood repertoires showed apparently biased V and J gene usage. Unrelated individuals had highly overlapping thymic repertoires, as reported in related research.

This TCR was recovered from a girl in the first two years of life with a congenital heart defect. The rearrangement links TRBV5-1 to TRBJ1-3; D not certain. The specimen sequenced was thymocytes. For the CDR3, the DNA is TGCGCCAGCAGCTTGACCTTTATTAGCTCTGGAAACACCATATATTTT. Residues: CASSLTFISSGNTIYF.